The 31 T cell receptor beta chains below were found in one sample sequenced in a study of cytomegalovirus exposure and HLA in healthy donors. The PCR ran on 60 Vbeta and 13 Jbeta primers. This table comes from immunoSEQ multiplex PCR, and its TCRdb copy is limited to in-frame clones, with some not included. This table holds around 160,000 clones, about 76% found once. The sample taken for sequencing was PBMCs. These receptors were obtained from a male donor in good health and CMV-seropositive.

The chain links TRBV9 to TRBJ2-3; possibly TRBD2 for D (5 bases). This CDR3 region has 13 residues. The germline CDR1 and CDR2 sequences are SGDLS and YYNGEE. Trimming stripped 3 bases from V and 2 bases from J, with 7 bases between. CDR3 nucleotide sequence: TGTGCCAGCAGCGATAGCGCCACAGATACGCAGTATTTT. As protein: CASSDSATDTQYF.

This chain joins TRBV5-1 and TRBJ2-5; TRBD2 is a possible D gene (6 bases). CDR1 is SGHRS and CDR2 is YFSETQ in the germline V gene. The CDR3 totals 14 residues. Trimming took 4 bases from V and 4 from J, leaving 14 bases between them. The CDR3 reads CASSGGVLGETQYF. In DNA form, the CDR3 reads TGCGCCAGCAGCGGCGGGGTACTCGGAGAGACCCAGTACTTC.

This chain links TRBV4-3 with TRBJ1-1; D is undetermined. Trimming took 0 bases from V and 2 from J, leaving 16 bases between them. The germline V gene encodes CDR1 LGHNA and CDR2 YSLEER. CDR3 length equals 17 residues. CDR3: CASSQDSGTILNTEAFF. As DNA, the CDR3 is TGCGCCAGCAGCCAAGACTCGGGAACTATCCTAAACACTGAAGCTTTCTTT.

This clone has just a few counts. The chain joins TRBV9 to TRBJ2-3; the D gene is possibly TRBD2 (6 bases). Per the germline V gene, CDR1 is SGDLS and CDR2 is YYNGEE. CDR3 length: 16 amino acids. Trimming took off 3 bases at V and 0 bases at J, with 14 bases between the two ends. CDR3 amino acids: CASSAIAEASTDTQYF. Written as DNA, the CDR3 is TGTGCCAGCAGCGCTATAGCGGAGGCTAGCACAGATACGCAGTATTTT.

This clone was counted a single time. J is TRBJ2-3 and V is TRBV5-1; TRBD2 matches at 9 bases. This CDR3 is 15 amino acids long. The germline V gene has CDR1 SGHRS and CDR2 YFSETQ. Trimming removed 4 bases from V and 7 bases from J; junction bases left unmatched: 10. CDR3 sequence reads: CASSRIRRGGNTQYF. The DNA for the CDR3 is TGCGCCAGCAGCCGCATTCGGCGGGGGGGGAATACGCAGTATTTT.

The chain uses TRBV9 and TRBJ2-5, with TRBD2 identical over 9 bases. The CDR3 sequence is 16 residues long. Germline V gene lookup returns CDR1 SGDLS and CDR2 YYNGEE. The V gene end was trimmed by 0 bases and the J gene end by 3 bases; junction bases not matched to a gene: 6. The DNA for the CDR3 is TGTGCCAGCAGCGTAGGCGCTAGCGGGGTGAAAGAGACCCAGTACTTC. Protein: CASSVGASGVKETQYF.

CDR3 region: CASSFQGSTNYGYTF. CDR3 DNA sequence: TGTGCCAGCAGCTTTCAGGGATCCACTAACTATGGCTACACCTTC. The chain links TRBV11-2 to TRBJ1-2; D is possibly TRBD1 (5 bases). Deletions cut 3 bases from V and 0 bases from J, with 11 bases between. The CDR3 length is 15 residues. Looked up from germline, CDR1 is SGHAT and CDR2 is FQNNGV.

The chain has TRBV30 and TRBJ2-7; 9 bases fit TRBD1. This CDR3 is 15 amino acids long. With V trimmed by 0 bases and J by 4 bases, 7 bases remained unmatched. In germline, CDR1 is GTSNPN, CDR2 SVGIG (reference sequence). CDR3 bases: TGTGCCTGGAGTGTAGGGACAGGGACTTTATACGAGCAGTACTTC. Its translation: CAWSVGTGTLYEQYF.

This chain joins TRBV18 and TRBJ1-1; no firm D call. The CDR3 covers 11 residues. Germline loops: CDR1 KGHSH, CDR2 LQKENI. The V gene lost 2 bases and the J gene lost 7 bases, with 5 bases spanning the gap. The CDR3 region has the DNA TGTGCCAGCTCACCAGGGAGTGAAGCTTTCTTT. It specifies CASSPGSEAFF.

The CDR3 DNA sequence: TGCGCCAGCAGCCAAGTGGAGACGCGAAATAATTCACCCCTCCACTTT. Its translation: CASSQVETRNNSPLHF. The chain links TRBV4-1 to TRBJ1-6, with D unclear. The length of the CDR3 is 16 residues. Germline V CDR1 and CDR2: MGHRA, YSYEKL. Trimming took 1 base from V and 5 from J, leaving 12 bases between them.

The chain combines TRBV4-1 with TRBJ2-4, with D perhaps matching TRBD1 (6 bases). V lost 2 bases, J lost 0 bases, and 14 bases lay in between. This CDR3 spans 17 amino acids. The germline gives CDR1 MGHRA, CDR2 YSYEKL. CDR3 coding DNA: TGCGCCAGCAGCCAACCCCTCCAGGGGCAAGCCAAAAACATTCAGTACTTC. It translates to CASSQPLQGQAKNIQYF.

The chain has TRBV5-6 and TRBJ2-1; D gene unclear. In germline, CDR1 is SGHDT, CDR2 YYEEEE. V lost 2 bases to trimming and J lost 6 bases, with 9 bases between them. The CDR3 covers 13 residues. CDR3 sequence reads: CASSFTETNEQFF. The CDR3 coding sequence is TGTGCCAGCAGCTTTACAGAAACCAATGAGCAGTTCTTC.

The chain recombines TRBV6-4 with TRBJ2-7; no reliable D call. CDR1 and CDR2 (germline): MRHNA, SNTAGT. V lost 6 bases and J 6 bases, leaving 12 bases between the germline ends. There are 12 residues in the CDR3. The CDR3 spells CASSQIGLEQYF. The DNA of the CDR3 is TGTGCCAGCAGCCAAATTGGGCTCGAGCAGTACTTC.

The chain's CDR3 is CASSRTKINTGELFF. CDR3 DNA: TGTGCCAGCAGCCGGACTAAGATAAACACCGGGGAGCTGTTTTTT. The chain links TRBV11-2 to TRBJ2-2, with D perhaps TRBD2 (6 bases). From germline, CDR1 is SGHAT and CDR2 FQNNGV. Trimming removed 5 bases at V and 2 bases at J, with 12 bases between. The CDR3 runs 15 residues. The full variable domain, with the rest looked up from reference TRBV11-2 and TRBJ2-2, is EAGVAQSPRYKIIEKRQSVAFWCNPISGHATLYWYQQILGQGPKLLIQFQNNGVVDDSQLPKDRFSAERLKGVDSTLKIQPAKLEDSAVYLCASSRTKINTGELFFGEGSRLTVL.

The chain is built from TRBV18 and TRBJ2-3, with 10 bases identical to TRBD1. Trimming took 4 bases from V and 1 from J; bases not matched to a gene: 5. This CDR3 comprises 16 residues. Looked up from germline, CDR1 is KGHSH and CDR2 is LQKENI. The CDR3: CASSLTGGGRTDTQYF. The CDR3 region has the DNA TGTGCCAGCTCACTGACAGGGGGCGGTCGCACAGATACGCAGTATTTT.

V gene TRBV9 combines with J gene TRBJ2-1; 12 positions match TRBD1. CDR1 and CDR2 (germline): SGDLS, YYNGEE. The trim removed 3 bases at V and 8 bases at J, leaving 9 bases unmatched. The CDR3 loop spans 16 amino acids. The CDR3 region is CASSESVGQGAYEQFF. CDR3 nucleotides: TGTGCCAGCAGCGAGAGTGTGGGACAGGGGGCGTATGAGCAGTTCTTC.

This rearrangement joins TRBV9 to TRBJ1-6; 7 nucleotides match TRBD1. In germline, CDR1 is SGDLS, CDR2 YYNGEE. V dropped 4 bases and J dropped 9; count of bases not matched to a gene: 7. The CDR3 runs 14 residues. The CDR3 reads CASSPSGQVSPLHF. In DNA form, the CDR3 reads TGTGCCAGCAGCCCAAGCGGACAGGTTTCACCCCTCCACTTT.

CDR3 in DNA: TGCGCCAGCAGCCCCGGGCCTAGCAGGGGGTACGAGCAGTACTTC. Its protein is CASSPGPSRGYEQYF. The chain has TRBV4-1 and TRBJ2-7, with TRBD1 matching 7 bases. The trim removed 4 bases at V and 4 bases at J, leaving 10 bases unmatched. The CDR3 length is 15 residues. Looked up from germline, CDR1 is MGHRA and CDR2 is YSYEKL.

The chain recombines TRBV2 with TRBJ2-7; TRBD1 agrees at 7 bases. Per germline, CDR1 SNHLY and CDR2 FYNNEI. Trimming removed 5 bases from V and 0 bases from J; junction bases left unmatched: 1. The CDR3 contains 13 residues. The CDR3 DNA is TGTGCCAGCAGTCACAGGGGCTCCTACGAGCAGTACTTC. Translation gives CASSHRGSYEQYF. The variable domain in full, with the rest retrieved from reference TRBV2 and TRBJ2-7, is EPEVTQTPSHQVTQMGQEVILRCVPISNHLYFYWYRQILGQKVEFLVSFYNNEISEKSEIFDDQFSVERPDGSNFTLKIRSTKLEDSAMYFCASSHRGSYEQYFGPGTRLTVT.

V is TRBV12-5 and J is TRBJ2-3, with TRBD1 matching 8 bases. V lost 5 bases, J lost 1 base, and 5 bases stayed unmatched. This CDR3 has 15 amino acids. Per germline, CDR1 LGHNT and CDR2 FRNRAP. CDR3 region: CASGEQGQGTDTQYF. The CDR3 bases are TGTGCTAGTGGTGAACAGGGACAGGGCACAGATACGCAGTATTTT. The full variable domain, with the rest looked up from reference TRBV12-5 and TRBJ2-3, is DARVTQTPRHKVTEMGQEVTMRCQPILGHNTVFWYRQTMMQGLELLAYFRNRAPLDDSGMPKDRFSAEMPDATLATLKIQPSEPRDSAVYFCASGEQGQGTDTQYFGPGTRLTVL.

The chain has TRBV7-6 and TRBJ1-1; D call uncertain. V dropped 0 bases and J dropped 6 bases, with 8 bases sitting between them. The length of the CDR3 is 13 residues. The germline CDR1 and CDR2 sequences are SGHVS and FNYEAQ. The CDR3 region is CASSLAGSSEAFF. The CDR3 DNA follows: TGTGCCAGCAGCTTAGCGGGCAGTTCTGAAGCTTTCTTT.

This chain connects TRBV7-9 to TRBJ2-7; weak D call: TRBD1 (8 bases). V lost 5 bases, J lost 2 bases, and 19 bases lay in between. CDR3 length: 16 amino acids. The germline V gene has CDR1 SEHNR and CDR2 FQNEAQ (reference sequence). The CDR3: CASSRGGVQGAYEQYF. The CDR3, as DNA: TGTGCCAGCAGCCGAGGGGGGGTACAGGGGGCCTACGAGCAGTACTTC.

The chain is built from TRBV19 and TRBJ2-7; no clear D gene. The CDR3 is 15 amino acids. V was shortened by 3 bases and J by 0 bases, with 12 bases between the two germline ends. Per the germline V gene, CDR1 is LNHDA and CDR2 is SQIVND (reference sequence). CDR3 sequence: CASSISSAGSYEQYF. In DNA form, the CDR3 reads TGTGCCAGTAGTATTAGCAGCGCCGGCTCCTACGAGCAGTACTTC.

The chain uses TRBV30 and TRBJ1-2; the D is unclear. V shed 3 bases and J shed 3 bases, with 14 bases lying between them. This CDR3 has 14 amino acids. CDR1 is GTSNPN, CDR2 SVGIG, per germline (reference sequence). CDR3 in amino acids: CAWRRDTTHYGYTF. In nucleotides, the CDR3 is TGTGCCTGGAGACGTGACACAACCCACTATGGCTACACCTTC.

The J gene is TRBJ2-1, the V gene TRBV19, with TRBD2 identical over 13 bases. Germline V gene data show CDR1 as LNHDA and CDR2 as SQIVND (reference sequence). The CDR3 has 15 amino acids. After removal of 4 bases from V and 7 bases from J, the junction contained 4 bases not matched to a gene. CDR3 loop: CASSTLAGGRNEQFF. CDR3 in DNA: TGTGCCAGTAGTACACTAGCGGGGGGGAGGAATGAGCAGTTCTTC.

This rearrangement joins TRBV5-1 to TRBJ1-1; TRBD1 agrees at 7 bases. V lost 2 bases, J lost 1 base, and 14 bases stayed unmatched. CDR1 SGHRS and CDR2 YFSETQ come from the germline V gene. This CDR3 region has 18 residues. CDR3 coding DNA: TGCGCCAGCAGCTTTGGAGGGGGCGGGTGGGGGCGGAACACTGAAGCTTTCTTT. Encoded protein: CASSFGGGGWGRNTEAFF.

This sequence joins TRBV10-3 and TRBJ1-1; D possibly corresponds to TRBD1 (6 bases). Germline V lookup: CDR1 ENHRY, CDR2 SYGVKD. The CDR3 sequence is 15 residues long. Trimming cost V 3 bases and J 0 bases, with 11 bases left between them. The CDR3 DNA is TGTGCCATCAGTGATTGGGACAAGATGAACACTGAAGCTTTCTTT. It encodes CAISDWDKMNTEAFF.

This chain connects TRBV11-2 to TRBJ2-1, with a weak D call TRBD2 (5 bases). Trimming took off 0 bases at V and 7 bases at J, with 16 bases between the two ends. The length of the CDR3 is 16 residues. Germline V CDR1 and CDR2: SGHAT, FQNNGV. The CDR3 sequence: CASSLDLRGRGNEQFF. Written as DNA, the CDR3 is TGTGCCAGCAGCTTAGATCTTCGAGGCCGCGGGAATGAGCAGTTCTTC.

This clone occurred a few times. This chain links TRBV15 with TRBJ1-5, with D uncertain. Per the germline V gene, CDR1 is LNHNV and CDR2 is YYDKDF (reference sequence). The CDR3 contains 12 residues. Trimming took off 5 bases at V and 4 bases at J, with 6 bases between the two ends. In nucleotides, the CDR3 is TGTGCCACCAGCTCCATTAATCAGCCCCAGCATTTT. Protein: CATSSINQPQHF.

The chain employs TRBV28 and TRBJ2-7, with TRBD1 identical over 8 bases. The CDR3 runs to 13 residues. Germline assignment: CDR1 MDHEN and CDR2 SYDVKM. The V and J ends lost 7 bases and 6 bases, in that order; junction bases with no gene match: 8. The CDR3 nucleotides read TGTGCCAGCACACGGGACAGGCCAACCGAGCAGTACTTC. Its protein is CASTRDRPTEQYF.

The CDR3 here is CASLRPGDTEAFF. CDR3 DNA: TGTGCCAGCCTCCGCCCAGGCGACACTGAAGCTTTCTTT. J is TRBJ1-1 and V is TRBV6-6; no clear D gene. Germline loops: CDR1 MNHNY, CDR2 SVGAGI (reference sequence). The CDR3 runs 13 residues. Trimming removed 8 bases from V and 3 bases from J, with 13 bases in between.